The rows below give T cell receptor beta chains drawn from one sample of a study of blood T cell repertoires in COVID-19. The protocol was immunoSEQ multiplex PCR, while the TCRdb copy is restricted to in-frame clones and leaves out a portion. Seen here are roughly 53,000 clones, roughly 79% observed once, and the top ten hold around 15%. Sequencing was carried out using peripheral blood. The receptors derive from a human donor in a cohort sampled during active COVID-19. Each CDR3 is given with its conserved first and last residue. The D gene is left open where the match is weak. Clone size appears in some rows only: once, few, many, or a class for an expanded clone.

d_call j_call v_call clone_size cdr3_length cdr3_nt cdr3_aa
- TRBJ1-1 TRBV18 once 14 TGTGCCAGCTCACCCGGGTTAGAGAACACTGAAGCTTTCTTT CASSPGLENTEAFF
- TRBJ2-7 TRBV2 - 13 TGTGCCAGCCGGGGGTGGTCGGCGTACGAGCAGTACTTC CASRGWSAYEQYF
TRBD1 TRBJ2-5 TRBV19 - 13 TGTGCCAGTAGTATGACAGGGTGGGAGACCCAGTACTTC CASSMTGWETQYF
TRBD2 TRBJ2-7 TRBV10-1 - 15 TGCGCCAGCAGTGAAGGCCTAGCGGGAGAGGTCGAGCAGTACTTC CASSEGLAGEVEQYF
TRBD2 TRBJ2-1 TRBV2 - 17 TGTGCCAGCAGTCGGACTAGCGGGGGGCGAACATACAATGAGCAGTTCTTC CASSRTSGGRTYNEQFF
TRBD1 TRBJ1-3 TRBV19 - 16 TGTGCCAGTAGTATTTCTACAGGGGTTTCTGGAAACACCATATATTTT CASSISTGVSGNTIYF
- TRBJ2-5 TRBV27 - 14 TGTGCCAGCAGTTCGGTAGACAGCCAAGAGACCCAGTACTTC CASSSVDSQETQYF
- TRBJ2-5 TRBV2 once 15 TGTGCCAGCAGTGACCAGGGAAGGGGCCAAGAGACCCAGTACTTC CASSDQGRGQETQYF
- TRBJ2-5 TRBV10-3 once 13 TGTGCCATCATTGGGTGCGGACAAGAGACCCAGTACTTC CAIIGCGQETQYF
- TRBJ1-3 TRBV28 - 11 TGTGCCGCCAGGGGAGGAAACACCATATATTTT CAARGGNTIYF
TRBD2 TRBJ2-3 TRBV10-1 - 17 TGCGCCAGCAGTGAGAGCATGGAGCGGGGGCACACAGATACGCAGTATTTT CASSESMERGHTDTQYF
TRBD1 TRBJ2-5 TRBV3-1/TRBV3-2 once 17 TGTGCCAGCAGTCTCAACGACCCGGGACAGATCCAAGAGACCCAGTACTTC CASSLNDPGQIQETQYF
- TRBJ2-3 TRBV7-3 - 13 TGTGCCAGCAGCTTCGGGTTCACAGATACGCAGTATTTT CASSFGFTDTQYF
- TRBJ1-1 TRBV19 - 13 TGTGCCAGTAGTATACCGGGGTACACTGAAGCTTTCTTT CASSIPGYTEAFF
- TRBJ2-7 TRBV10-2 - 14 TGCGCCAGCAGGGAAGGGGGTTCATTCTACGAGCAGTACTTC CASREGGSFYEQYF
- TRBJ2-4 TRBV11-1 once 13 TGTGCCAGCAGAGACACGTCCAAAAACATTCAGTACTTC CASRDTSKNIQYF
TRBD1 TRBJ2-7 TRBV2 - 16 TGTGCCAGCATGCCCCAAGGGGGCAGGGGACCCTACGAGCAGTACTTC CASMPQGGRGPYEQYF
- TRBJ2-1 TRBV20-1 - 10 TGCAGTGTTGGCCTCAATGAGCAGTTCTTC CSVGLNEQFF
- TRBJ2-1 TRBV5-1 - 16 TGCGCCAGCAGCCCGACGTGGGGGGTTTCCCGCAATGAGCAGTTCTTC CASSPTWGVSRNEQFF
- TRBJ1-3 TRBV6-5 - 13 TGTGCCAGCAGCCCGGCCGGGAGAAACACCATATATTTT CASSPAGRNTIYF
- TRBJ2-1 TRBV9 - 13 TGTGCCAGCAGCGTGAGCGGACCGTCCTCGCAGTTCTTC CASSVSGPSSQFF
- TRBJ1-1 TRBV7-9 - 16 TGTGCCAGCAGCTCCGGCGGAACGAGCATGAACACTGAAGCTTTCTTT CASSSGGTSMNTEAFF
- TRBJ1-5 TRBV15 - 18 TGTGCCACCAGCAGGCCCATTAAGGGGGTTTATAGCAATCAGCCCCAGCATTTT CATSRPIKGVYSNQPQHF
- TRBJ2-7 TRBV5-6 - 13 TGTGCCAGCAGCTTGGAGGAGGCCTACGAGCAGTACTTC CASSLEEAYEQYF
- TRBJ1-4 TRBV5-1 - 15 TGCGCCAGCAGCTCAGGATCGGCAACTAATGAAAAACTGTTTTTT CASSSGSATNEKLFF
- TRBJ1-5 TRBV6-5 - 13 TGTGCCAGCAGACAGGTTAACAATCAGCCCCAGCATTTT CASRQVNNQPQHF
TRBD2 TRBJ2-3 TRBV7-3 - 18 TGTGCCAGCAGCTTCGGGGGACCCCCTAGCGGGGGGGCGGGTACGCAGTATTTT CASSFGGPPSGGAGTQYF
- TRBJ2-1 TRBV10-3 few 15 TGTGCCATCAGAACTGGGAGTCCCAATTCTAGGGAGCAGTTCTTC CAIRTGSPNSREQFF
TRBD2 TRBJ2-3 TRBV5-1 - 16 TGCGCCAGCAGCGCGGGGGGCCGGGCCGGCACAGATACGCAGTATTTT CASSAGGRAGTDTQYF
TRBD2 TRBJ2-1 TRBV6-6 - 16 TGTGCCAGCAGTTTTATGACTAGCGGGAGGGACAATGAGCAGTTCTTC CASSFMTSGRDNEQFF
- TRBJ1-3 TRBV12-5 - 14 TGTGCTAGTGGTTTGACGGGGGGTGGAAACACCATATATTTT CASGLTGGGNTIYF
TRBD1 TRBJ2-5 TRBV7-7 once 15 TGTGCTAGCAGCACGGACAGGGCACTTGGGGGGACCCAGTACTTC CASSTDRALGGTQYF
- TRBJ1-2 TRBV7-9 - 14 TGTGCCAGCAGCTTAGGGTCCTTCGGGTATGGCTACACCTTC CASSLGSFGYGYTF
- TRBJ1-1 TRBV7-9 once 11 TGTGCCAGCAGGTGGGGCCCTGAAGCTTTCTTT CASRWGPEAFF
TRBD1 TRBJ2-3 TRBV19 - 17 TGTGCCAGTAGTATAGCAGGTTGGACAGGCCTCACAGATACGCAGTATTTT CASSIAGWTGLTDTQYF
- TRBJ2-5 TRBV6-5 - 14 TGTGCCAGCAGACCTCCGACAGACCCTGAGACCCAGTACTTC CASRPPTDPETQYF
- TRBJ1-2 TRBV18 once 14 TGTGCCAGCTCACAGGGAACGGAGGGCTATGGCTACACCTTC CASSQGTEGYGYTF
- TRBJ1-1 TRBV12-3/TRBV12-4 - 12 TGTGCCAGCAGTCCGCCCCAGGGTCCAGCTTTCTTT CASSPPQGPAFF
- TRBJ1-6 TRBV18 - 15 TGTGCCAGCTCACCAGCCGCAGGGGATAATTCACCCCTCCACTTT CASSPAAGDNSPLHF
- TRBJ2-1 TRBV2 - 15 TGTGCCAGCAGCGCAGGGATAGCGGTATACAATGAGCAGTTCTTC CASSAGIAVYNEQFF
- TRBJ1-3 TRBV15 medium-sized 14 TGTGCCACCAGCAGCCCGACAGGAAGAAACACCATATATTTT CATSSPTGRNTIYF
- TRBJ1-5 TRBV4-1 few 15 TGCGCCAGCAGCCAAGAGCAGTATAGCAATCAGCCCCAGCATTTT CASSQEQYSNQPQHF
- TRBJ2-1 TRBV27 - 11 TGTGCCAGCAGAACCCCCGGGGAGCAGTTCTTC CASRTPGEQFF
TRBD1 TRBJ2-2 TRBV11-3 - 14 TGTGCCAGCAGTGGACAGGCCTTGACCGGGGAGCTGTTTTTT CASSGQALTGELFF
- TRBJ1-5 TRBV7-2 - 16 TGTGCCAGCAGCTTAGCAGGGGGGGCGCAGGGTCAGCCCCAGCATTTT CASSLAGGAQGQPQHF
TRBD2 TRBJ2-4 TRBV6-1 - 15 TGTGCCAGCAGTGAATGGGCTAGCGGGAGACGAATTCAGTACTTC CASSEWASGRRIQYF
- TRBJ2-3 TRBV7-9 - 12 TGTGCCGGGGGACTGAGCACAGATACGCAGTATTTT CAGGLSTDTQYF
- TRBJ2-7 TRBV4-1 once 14 TGCGCCAGCAGCCAAGTGCGGGGCTCCTACGAGCAGTACTTC CASSQVRGSYEQYF
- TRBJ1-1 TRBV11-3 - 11 TGTGCCAGCAGCTTTTTAGTTAAAGCTTTCTTT CASSFLVKAFF
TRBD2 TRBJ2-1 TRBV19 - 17 TGTGCCAGTAGTTCCGGGGGTCTCAGCGGGAGGAGAAATGAGCAGTTCTTC CASSSGGLSGRRNEQFF
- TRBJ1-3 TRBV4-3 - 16 TGCGCCAGCAGTACGAGGGTCGGGGAGTCTCGAAACACCATATATTTT CASSTRVGESRNTIYF
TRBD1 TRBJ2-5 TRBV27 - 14 TGTGCCAGCAGTGCGGACAGGGGGATAGAGACCCAGTACTTC CASSADRGIETQYF
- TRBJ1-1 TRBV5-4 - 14 TGTGCCAGCAGCTTTGGCGGGTATAACACTGAAGCTTTCTTT CASSFGGYNTEAFF
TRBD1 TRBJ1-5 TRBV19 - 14 TGTGCCAGCGACAGGGGGACGGTCGGTCAGCCCCAGCATTTT CASDRGTVGQPQHF
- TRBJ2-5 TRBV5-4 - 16 TGTGCCAGCAGCTTGAGGAGGGAAGATGGGACAGAGACCCAGTACTTC CASSLRREDGTETQYF
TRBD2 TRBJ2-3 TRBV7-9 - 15 TGTGCCAGCAGCTTCGGGACTAGCGGTGCAGATACGCAGTATTTT CASSFGTSGADTQYF